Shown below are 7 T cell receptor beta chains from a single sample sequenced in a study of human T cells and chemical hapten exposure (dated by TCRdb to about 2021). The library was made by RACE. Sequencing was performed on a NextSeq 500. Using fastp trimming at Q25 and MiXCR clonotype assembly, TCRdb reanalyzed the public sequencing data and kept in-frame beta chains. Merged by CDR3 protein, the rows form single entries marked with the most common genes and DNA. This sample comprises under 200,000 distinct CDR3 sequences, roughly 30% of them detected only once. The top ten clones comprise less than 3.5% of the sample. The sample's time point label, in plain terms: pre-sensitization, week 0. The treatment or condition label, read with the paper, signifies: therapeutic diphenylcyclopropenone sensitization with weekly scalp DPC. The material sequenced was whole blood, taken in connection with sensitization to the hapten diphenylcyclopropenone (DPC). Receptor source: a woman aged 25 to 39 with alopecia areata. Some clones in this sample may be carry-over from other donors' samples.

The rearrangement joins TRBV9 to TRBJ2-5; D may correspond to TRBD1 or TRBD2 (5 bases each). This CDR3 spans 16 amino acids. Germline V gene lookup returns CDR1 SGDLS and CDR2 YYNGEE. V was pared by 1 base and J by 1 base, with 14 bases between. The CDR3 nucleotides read TGTGCCAGCAGCGTAAGTGGCGGTGGGACCCAAGAGACCCAGTACTTC. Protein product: CASSVSGGGTQETQYF.

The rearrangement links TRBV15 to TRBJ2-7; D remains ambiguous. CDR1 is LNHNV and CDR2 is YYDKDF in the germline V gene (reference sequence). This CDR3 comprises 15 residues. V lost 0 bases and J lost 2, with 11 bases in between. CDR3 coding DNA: TGTGCCACCAGCAGAGATGGGTGGGGTACCTACGAGCAGTACTTC. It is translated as CATSRDGWGTYEQYF. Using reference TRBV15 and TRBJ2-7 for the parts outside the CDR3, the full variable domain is DAMVIQNPRYQVTQFGKPVTLSCSQTLNHNVMYWYQQKSSQAPKLLFHYYDKDFNNEADTPDNFQSRRPNTSFCFLDIRSPGLGDTAMYLCATSRDGWGTYEQYFGPGTRLTVT.

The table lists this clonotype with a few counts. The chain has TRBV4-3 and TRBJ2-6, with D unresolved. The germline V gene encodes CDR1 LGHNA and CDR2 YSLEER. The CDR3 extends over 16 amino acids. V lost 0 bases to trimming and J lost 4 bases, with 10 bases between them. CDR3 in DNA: TGCGCCAGCAGCCAAGATCCCTGGCCCGGGGCCAACGTCCTGACTTTC. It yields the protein CASSQDPWPGANVLTF.

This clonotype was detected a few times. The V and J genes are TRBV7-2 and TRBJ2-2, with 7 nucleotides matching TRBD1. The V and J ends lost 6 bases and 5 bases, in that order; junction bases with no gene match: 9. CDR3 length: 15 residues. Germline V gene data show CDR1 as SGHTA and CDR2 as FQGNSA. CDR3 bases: TGTGCCAGCAGTAATAACAGGGGCAGGACCGGGGAGCTGTTTTTT. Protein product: CASSNNRGRTGELFF.

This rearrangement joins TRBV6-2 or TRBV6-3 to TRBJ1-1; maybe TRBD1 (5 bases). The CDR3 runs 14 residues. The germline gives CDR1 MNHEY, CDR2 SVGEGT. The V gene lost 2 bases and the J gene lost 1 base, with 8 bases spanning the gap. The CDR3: CASSYGHANTEAFF. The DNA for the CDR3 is TGTGCCAGCAGTTACGGACATGCGAACACTGAAGCTTTCTTT.

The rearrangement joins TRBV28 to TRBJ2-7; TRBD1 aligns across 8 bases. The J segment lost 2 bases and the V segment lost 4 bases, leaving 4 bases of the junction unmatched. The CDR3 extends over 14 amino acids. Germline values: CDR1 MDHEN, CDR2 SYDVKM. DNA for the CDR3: TGTGCCAGCAGTTCGGGACAGGTAGCCTACGAGCAGTACTTC. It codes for CASSSGQVAYEQYF.

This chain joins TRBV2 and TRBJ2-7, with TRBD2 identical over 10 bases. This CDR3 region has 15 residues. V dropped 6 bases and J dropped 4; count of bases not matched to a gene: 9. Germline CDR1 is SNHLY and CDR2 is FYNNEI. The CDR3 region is CASSAPSGRGYEQYF. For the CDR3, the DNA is TGTGCCAGCAGCGCACCTAGCGGGAGAGGGTACGAGCAGTACTTC.